The TCR beta chain described here comes from a study of cytomegalovirus exposure and HLA in healthy donors. Study findings and constraints: The productive fraction for most TCR beta V segments was about 90% or about 30% in an earlier analysis.

For this clone: What it binds is not known.

There were likely unrecorded immune exposures, though donors were nominally healthy when sampled. In the PCR, 60 Vbeta and 13 Jbeta primers were used. Libraries were prepared by immunoSEQ multiplex PCR; TCRdb keeps only in-frame clonotypes and omits some of them. Of over 150,000 clones in the sample, roughly 74% were seen once. Sequencing was done on a sample of PBMCs. The receptor was isolated from a male donor in good health and CMV-seronegative.

The CDR3 nucleotides are TGTGCCAGCAGATTGGACAGTTATCAGCCCCAGCATTTT. This encodes CASRLDSYQPQHF. J is TRBJ1-5 and V is TRBV2, with D possibly matching TRBD1 (6 bases). V was cut by 6 bases and J by 5 bases, with 11 bases left in between. Germline assignment: CDR1 SNHLY and CDR2 FYNNEI. This CDR3 comprises 13 residues. Using reference TRBV2 and TRBJ1-5 for the parts outside the CDR3, the full variable domain is EPEVTQTPSHQVTQMGQEVILRCVPISNHLYFYWYRQILGQKVEFLVSFYNNEISEKSEIFDDQFSVERPDGSNFTLKIRSTKLEDSAMYFCASRLDSYQPQHFGDGTRLSIL.